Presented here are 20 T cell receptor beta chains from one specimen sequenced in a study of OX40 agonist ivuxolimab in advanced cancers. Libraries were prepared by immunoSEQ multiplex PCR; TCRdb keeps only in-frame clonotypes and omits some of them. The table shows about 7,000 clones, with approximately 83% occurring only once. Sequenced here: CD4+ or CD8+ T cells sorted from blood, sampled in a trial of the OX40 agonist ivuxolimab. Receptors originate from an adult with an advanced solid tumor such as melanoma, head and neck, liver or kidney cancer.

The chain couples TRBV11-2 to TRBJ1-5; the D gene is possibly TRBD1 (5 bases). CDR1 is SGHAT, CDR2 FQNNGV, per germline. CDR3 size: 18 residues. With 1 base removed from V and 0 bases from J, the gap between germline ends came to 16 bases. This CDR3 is CASSLGVGGATSNQPQHF. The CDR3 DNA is TGTGCCAGCAGCTTAGGAGTGGGCGGGGCAACTAGCAATCAGCCCCAGCATTTT.

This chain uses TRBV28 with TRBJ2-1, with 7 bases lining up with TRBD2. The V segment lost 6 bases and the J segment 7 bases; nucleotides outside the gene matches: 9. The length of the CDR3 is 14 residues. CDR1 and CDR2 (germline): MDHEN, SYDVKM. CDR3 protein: CASRTSPSGNEQFF. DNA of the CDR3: TGTGCCAGCAGAACCTCGCCTAGCGGTAATGAGCAGTTCTTC.

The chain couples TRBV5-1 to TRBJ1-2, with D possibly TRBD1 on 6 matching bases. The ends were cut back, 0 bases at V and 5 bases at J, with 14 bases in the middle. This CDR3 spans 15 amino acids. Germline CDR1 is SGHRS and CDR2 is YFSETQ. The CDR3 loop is CASSLVQGDGYGYTF. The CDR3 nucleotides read TGCGCCAGCAGCTTGGTACAGGGTGACGGGTATGGCTACACCTTC.

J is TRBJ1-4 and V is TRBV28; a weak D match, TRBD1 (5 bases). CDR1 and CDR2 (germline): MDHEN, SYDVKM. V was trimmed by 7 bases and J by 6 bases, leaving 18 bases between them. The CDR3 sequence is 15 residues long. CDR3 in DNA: TGTGCCAGCACGTCCTGGACACAAGAGGATGAAAAACTGTTTTTT. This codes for CASTSWTQEDEKLFF.

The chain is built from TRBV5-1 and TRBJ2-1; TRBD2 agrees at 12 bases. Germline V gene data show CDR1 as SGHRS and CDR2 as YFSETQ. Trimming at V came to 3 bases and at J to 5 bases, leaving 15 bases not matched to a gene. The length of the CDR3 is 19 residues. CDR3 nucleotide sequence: TGCGCCAGCAGCTGGGAATCCGGGACTAGCGGGTCGTACCACAATGAGCAGTTCTTC. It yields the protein CASSWESGTSGSYHNEQFF.

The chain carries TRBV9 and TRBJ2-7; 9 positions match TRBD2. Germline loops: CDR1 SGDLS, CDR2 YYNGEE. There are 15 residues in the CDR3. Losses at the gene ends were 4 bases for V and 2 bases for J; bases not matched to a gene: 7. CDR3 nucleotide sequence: TGTGCCAGCAGCCCGCTGGCGGGAGGGACCTACGAGCAGTACTTC. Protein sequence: CASSPLAGGTYEQYF.

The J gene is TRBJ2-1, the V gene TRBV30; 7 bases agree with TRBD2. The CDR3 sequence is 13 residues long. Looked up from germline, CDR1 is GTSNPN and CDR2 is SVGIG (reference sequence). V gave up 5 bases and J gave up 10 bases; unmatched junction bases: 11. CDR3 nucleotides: TGTGCCTGGGGGGGACTATTGGGCAAGGAGCAGTTCTTC. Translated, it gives CAWGGLLGKEQFF.

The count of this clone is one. CDR3 sequence reads: CASSERTGFDEQYF. CDR3 sequence (DNA): TGCGCCAGCAGTGAGAGGACAGGGTTCGACGAGCAGTACTTC. This chain connects TRBV10-1 to TRBJ2-7, with TRBD1 identical over 8 bases. Germline V lookup: CDR1 WNHNN, CDR2 SYGVQD (reference sequence). The CDR3 is 14 residues long. The V and J ends lost 2 bases and 5 bases, in that order; junction bases with no gene match: 5.

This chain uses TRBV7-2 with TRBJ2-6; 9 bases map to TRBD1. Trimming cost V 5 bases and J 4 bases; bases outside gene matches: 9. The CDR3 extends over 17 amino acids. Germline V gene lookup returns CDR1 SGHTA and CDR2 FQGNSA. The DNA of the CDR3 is TGTGCCAGCAGCCCGACGGGACAGGGTGTGGGGGCCAACGTCCTGACTTTC. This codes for CASSPTGQGVGANVLTF.

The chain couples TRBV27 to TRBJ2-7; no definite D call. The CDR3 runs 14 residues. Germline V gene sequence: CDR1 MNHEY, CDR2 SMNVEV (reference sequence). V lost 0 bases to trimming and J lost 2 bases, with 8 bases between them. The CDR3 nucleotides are TGTGCCAGCAGTTTATCCGGACGGGCCTACGAGCAGTACTTC. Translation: CASSLSGRAYEQYF.

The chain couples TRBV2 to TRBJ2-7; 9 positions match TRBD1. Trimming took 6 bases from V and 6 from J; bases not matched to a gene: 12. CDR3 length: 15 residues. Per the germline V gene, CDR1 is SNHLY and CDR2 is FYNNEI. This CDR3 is CASSSSGQGGGEQYF. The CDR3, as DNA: TGTGCCAGCAGCTCCTCGGGACAGGGAGGAGGCGAGCAGTACTTC.

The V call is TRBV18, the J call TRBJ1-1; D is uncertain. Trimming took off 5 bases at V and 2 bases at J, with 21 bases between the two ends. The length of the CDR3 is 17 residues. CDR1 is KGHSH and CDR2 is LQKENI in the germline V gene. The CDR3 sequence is CASSTTPSIWINTEAFF. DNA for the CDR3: TGTGCCAGCTCAACCACACCGTCAATTTGGATTAACACTGAAGCTTTCTTT.

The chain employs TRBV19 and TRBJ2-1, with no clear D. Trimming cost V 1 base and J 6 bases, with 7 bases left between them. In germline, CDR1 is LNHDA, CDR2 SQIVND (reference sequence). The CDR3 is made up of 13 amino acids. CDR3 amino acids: CASSIVIPNEQFF. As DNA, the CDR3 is TGTGCCAGTAGTATAGTAATCCCCAATGAGCAGTTCTTC.

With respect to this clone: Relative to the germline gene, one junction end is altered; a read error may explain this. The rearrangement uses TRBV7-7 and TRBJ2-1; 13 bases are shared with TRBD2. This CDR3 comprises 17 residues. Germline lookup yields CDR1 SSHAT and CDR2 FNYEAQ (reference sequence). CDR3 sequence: CASSPGLAGESDNEQFF. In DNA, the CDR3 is TGTGCTAGCAGCCCAGGACTAGCGGGAGAATCAGATAATGAGCAGTTCTTC.

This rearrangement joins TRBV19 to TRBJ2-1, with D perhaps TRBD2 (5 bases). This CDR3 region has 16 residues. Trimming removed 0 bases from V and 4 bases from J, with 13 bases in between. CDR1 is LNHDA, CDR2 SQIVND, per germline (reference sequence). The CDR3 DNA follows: TGTGCCAGTAGTATAGACCCCCGGGGTGTATACAATGAGCAGTTCTTC. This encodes CASSIDPRGVYNEQFF.

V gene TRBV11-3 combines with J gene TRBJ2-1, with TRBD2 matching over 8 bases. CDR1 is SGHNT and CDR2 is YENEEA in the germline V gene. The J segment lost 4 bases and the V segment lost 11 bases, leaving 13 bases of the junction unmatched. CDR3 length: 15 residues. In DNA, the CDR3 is TGTGCCTCCTCAGCTCGGCGGGGGGCTTACAATGAGCAGTTCTTC. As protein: CASSARRGAYNEQFF.

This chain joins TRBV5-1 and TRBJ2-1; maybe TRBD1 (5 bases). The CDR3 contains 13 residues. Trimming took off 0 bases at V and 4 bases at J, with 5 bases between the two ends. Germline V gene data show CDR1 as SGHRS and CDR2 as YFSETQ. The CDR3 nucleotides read TGCGCCAGCAGCTTGGGGACATACAATGAGCAGTTCTTC. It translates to CASSLGTYNEQFF.

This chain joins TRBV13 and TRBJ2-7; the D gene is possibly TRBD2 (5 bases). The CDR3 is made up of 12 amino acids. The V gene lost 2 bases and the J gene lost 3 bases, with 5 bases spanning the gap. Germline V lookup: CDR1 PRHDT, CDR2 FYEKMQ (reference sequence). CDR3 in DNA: TGTGCCAGCAGCTTAACTAGCTACGAGCAGTACTTC. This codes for CASSLTSYEQYF.

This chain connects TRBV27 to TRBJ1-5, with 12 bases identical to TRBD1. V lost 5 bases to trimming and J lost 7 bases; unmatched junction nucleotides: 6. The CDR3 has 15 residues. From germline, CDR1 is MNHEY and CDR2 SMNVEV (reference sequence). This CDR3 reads CASSPGTGGLQPQHF. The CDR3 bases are TGTGCCAGCAGTCCGGGGACAGGGGGCCTCCAGCCCCAGCATTTT.

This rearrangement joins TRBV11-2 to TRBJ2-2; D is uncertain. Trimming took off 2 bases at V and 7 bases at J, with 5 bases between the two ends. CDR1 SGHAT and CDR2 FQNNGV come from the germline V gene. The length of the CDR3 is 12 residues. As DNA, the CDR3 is TGTGCCAGCAGCTTATCGTTCGGGGAGCTGTTTTTT. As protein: CASSLSFGELFF.